The 6 T cell receptor beta chains given below trace back to one sample, sequenced in a study of control samples from healthy donors and cancer patients. The data were produced by immunoSEQ multiplex PCR, yet TCRdb's version contains in-frame clones alone and is incomplete. The sample has approximately 110,000 clones, about four fifths seen once. The sample consisted of blood. The receptors here all came from a woman aged 45-65 years in good health.

The rearrangement links TRBV4-1 to TRBJ2-1; 8 positions match TRBD2. Germline CDR1 is MGHRA and CDR2 is YSYEKL. Losses at the gene ends were 6 bases for V and 11 bases for J; bases not matched to a gene: 18. The CDR3 has 16 amino acids. For the CDR3, the DNA is TGCGCCAGCAGTGACCCCGGGGGGGCCCTACGTCGACAGCAGTTCTTC. This gives the protein CASSDPGGALRRQQFF.

V usage is TRBV7-8 and J usage is TRBJ1-4, with D hard to call. The CDR3 runs 14 residues. CDR1 and CDR2 (germline): SGHVS, FQNEAQ. V was cut by 5 bases and J by 6 bases, with 13 bases left in between. CDR3 region: CASSGQVLDEKLFF. Here the CDR3 DNA reads TGTGCCAGCAGCGGTCAAGTATTAGATGAAAAACTGTTTTTT. The full variable domain, completed using reference TRBV7-8 and TRBJ1-4, is GAGVSQSPRYKVAKRGQDVALRCDPISGHVSLFWYQQALGQGPEFLTYFQNEAQLDKSGLPSDRFFAERPEGSVSTLKIQRTQQEDSAVYLCASSGQVLDEKLFFGSGTQLSVL.

The V gene is TRBV3-1 (or the pseudogene TRBV3-2), the J gene TRBJ2-1, with 8 bases that match TRBD2. CDR3 size: 17 residues. Germline V gene data show CDR1 as LGHDT and CDR2 as YNNKEL (reference sequence). V lost 1 base and J lost 6; bases outside the gene matches: 11. Here the CDR3 DNA reads TGTGCCAGCAGCCAAGTGTGGAACGGGGGGGGAGGCAATGAGCAGTTCTTC. Its protein product is CASSQVWNGGGGNEQFF.

The chain combines TRBV6-2 or TRBV6-3 with TRBJ2-5, with a tentative D call TRBD1 (5 bases). Germline assignment: CDR1 MNHEY and CDR2 SVGEGT. This CDR3 is 13 amino acids long. The V gene lost 2 bases and the J gene lost 12 bases, with 16 bases spanning the gap. The CDR3 protein is CASSYVSDKREYF. The CDR3 nucleotides read TGTGCCAGCAGTTACGTTTCGGACAAACGCGAGTACTTC.

DNA of the CDR3: TGTGCCAGCAGCCAAGAATTGACTAGCGGGTCCCCCTCCTACGAGCAGTACTTC. It encodes CASSQELTSGSPSYEQYF. V gene TRBV4-2 combines with J gene TRBJ2-7, with 10 nucleotides matching TRBD2. Germline V CDR1 and CDR2: LGHNA, YNFKEQ. The length of the CDR3 is 18 residues. V lost 0 bases and J lost 0; bases outside the gene matches: 8.

The rearrangement links TRBV6-2 or TRBV6-3 to TRBJ1-1; no clear D. V shed 5 bases and J shed 0 bases, with 10 bases lying between them. Germline V gene data show CDR1 as MNHEY and CDR2 as SVGEGT. This CDR3 region has 14 residues. CDR3 protein: CASSVVGMNTEAFF. CDR3 DNA: TGTGCCAGCAGTGTAGTGGGGATGAACACTGAAGCTTTCTTT.